A selection of T cell receptor beta chains follows, all from one sample in a study of T cells in Graves' hyperthyroidism and ophthalmopathy. One entry per CDR3 protein results from TCRdb running MiXCR on the multiplex PCR reads. This table has over 300,000 distinct CDR3 sequences, approximately 14% appearing once. The specimen was blood. These receptors were obtained from a middle-aged woman with Graves' ophthalmopathy. Each CDR3 is given with its conserved first and last residue. A D gene is named only where the DNA matches it firmly.

D: -; J: TRBJ1-2; V: TRBV2; CDR3: CATPYEVDGPFVSGYTF
D: -; J: TRBJ1-1; V: TRBV11-2; CDR3: CASSLAGEDAEAFF
D: -; J: TRBJ1-2; V: TRBV27; CDR3: CASSLSLNRESAGYTF
D: -; J: TRBJ1-1; V: TRBV5-1; CDR3: CASSLRRANTEAFF
D: -; J: TRBJ1-5; V: TRBV7-2; CDR3: CASSDGGRQPQHF
D: -; J: TRBJ1-1; V: TRBV6-1; CDR3: CASTPLGTTNTEAFF
D: -; J: TRBJ2-7; V: TRBV6-1; CDR3: CASSSGGRVSYEQYF
D: -; J: TRBJ2-5; V: TRBV7-2; CDR3: CASSSPTGQETQYF
D: -; J: TRBJ1-1; V: TRBV20-1; CDR3: CSASPVTEAFF
D: -; J: TRBJ1-1; V: TRBV10-3; CDR3: CAAHPAGLKGWRVQGEAFF
D: -; J: TRBJ2-2; V: TRBV11-3; CDR3: CASSLERLTGELFF
D: -; J: TRBJ2-1; V: TRBV2; CDR3: CAIRPTLNEQFF
D: -; J: TRBJ2-3; V: TRBV20-1; CDR3: CSARADTDTQYF
D: TRBD1; J: TRBJ2-1; V: TRBV29-1; CDR3: CSVEGQGASNEQFF
D: -; J: TRBJ2-7; V: TRBV7-9; CDR3: CASSSKWGYEQYF
D: -; J: TRBJ1-4; V: TRBV12-5; CDR3: CASGFVRRDDTNEKLFF
D: TRBD2; J: TRBJ2-5; V: TRBV3-1; CDR3: CASIPLAGQETQYF
D: -; J: TRBJ1-5; V: TRBV12-3/TRBV12-4; CDR3: CASSLGQSQHF
D: -; J: TRBJ2-2; V: TRBV24-1; CDR3: CATSDRTIANTGELFF
D: TRBD2; J: TRBJ2-1; V: TRBV18; CDR3: CASSHPSGSANEQFF
D: -; J: TRBJ1-1; V: TRBV5-1; CDR3: CASSSQGAYTEALF
D: -; J: TRBJ2-5; V: TRBV2; CDR3: CASGSGVGRQETQYF
D: TRBD1; J: TRBJ1-1; V: TRBV5-1; CDR3: CASRTTGAGTEAFF
D: -; J: TRBJ2-6; V: TRBV27; CDR3: CASSPQYGPPLSGANVLTF
D: TRBD2; J: TRBJ2-1; V: TRBV2; CDR3: CASTSSGSRSYNEQFF
D: TRBD1; J: TRBJ2-7; V: TRBV27; CDR3: CASSLISGTGDEQYF
D: TRBD1; J: TRBJ1-5; V: TRBV6-1; CDR3: CASSPAQGAQHF
D: TRBD1; J: TRBJ1-5; V: TRBV6-1; CDR3: CASSLGQTSSNQPQHF
D: TRBD1; J: TRBJ2-3; V: TRBV20-1; CDR3: CSARDRQGNTDTQYF
D: TRBD2; J: TRBJ2-5; V: TRBV5-4; CDR3: CASSRGGGQETQYF
D: TRBD1; J: TRBJ2-5; V: TRBV11-3; CDR3: CASSFSWDREETQYF
D: TRBD2; J: TRBJ2-7; V: TRBV30; CDR3: CAWSVAGGYEQYF
D: TRBD2; J: TRBJ2-7; V: TRBV11-3; CDR3: CASSPWASGAYEQYF
D: -; J: TRBJ2-2; V: TRBV28; CDR3: CASSPLPANTGELFF
D: -; J: TRBJ2-3; V: TRBV3-1; CDR3: CASSLNRWTPTDTQYF
D: -; J: TRBJ1-2; V: TRBV5-1; CDR3: CASSLSQDNYGYTF
D: -; J: TRBJ1-2; V: TRBV20-1; CDR3: CSARAPRFGIDGYTF
D: -; J: TRBJ1-1; V: TRBV7-9; CDR3: CASNNDRIQFF
D: -; J: TRBJ1-3; V: TRBV7-6; CDR3: CASSRGAGPAGGTIYF
D: -; J: TRBJ2-1; V: TRBV3-1; CDR3: CASSQNLAHEQFF
D: TRBD2; J: TRBJ2-7; V: TRBV5-5; CDR3: CASTLPSGGAWQYF
D: -; J: TRBJ1-2; V: TRBV4-2; CDR3: CASSQTPGHPYGYTF
D: -; J: TRBJ2-7; V: TRBV6-5; CDR3: CASSYSIMGRSYEQYF
D: -; J: TRBJ2-5; V: TRBV12-3/TRBV12-4; CDR3: CASSFKGTETQYF
D: -; J: TRBJ2-1; V: TRBV11-2; CDR3: CASNEATNEQFF
D: -; J: TRBJ1-1; V: TRBV13; CDR3: CASSSTRKGTEAFF
D: -; J: TRBJ2-7; V: TRBV11-3; CDR3: CASSLAATSYEQYF
D: TRBD1; J: TRBJ1-5; V: TRBV6-1; CDR3: CASTGTGIQPQHF
D: -; J: TRBJ2-7; V: TRBV3-1; CDR3: CASSQETGRGFEQYF
D: -; J: TRBJ1-3; V: TRBV28; CDR3: CASSRPTGPSGNTIYF
D: -; J: TRBJ1-1; V: TRBV12-3/TRBV12-4; CDR3: CASSLNLLAEAFF
D: -; J: TRBJ2-1; V: TRBV28; CDR3: CASSLSGRPNEQFF
D: TRBD2; J: TRBJ2-1; V: TRBV3-1; CDR3: CASSQELRGLAGTGEQFF